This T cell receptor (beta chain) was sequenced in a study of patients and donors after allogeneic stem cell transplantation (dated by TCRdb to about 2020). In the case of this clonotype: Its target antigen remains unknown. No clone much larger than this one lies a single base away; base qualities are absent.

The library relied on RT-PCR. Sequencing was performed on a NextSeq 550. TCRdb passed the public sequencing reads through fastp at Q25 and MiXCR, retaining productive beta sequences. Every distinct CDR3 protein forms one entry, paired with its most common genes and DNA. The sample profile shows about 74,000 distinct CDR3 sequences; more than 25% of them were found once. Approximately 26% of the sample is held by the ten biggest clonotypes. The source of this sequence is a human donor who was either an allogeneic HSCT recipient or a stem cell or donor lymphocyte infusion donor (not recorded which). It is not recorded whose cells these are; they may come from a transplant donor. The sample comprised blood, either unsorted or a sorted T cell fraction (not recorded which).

The DNA sequence is TGCAGTGCTAGAGATGCCACTAGCTGGTACGAGCAGTACTTC. It specifies CSARDATSWYEQYF. The receptor chain draws on TRBV20-1 and TRBJ2-7; the D gene is possibly TRBD2, with 6 bases matching. Based on the germline V gene (reference sequence), the CDR1 and CDR2 sequences are DFQATT and SNEGSKA. The CDR3, cysteine through phenylalanine, is 14 amino acids long. The retained sequence is limited to the CDR3, 42 bases, with the frame set at the first base. V and J lose 0 bases and 4 bases, and a span of 13 bases separates them.